This passage covers 10 T cell receptor beta chains from one sample sequenced in a study of cytomegalovirus exposure and HLA in healthy donors. Repertoires were generated with immunoSEQ multiplex PCR, while TCRdb's copy carries only in-frame clones and drops some. The data show approximately 160,000 clones, around four fifths seen once. Sequenced: PBMCs. The receptors come from a man aged 25-40 years in good health and CMV-seropositive.

The chain employs TRBV5-6 and TRBJ2-7; a possible D gene is TRBD1 (6 bases). Trimming removed 3 bases from V and 0 bases from J, with 13 bases in between. Per the germline V gene, CDR1 is SGHDT and CDR2 is YYEEEE. The CDR3 runs to 15 residues. CDR3 in amino acids: CASSSEDRNSYEQYF. As DNA, the CDR3 is TGTGCCAGCAGCTCCGAAGACAGGAACTCCTACGAGCAGTACTTC. Looking up the rest from reference TRBV5-6 and TRBJ2-7 gives the full variable domain: DAGVTQSPTHLIKTRGQQVTLRCSPKSGHDTVSWYQQALGQGPQFIFQYYEEEERQRGNFPDRFSGHQFPNYSSELNVNALLLGDSALYLCASSSEDRNSYEQYFGPGTRLTVT.

This clone was seen only once. V and J are TRBV5-1 and TRBJ1-2, with D perhaps matching TRBD1 (5 bases). Deletions cut 0 bases from V and 4 bases from J, with 10 bases between. CDR1 SGHRS and CDR2 YFSETQ come from the germline V gene. This CDR3 comprises 14 residues. CDR3 sequence: CASSLEGQIYGYTF. CDR3 coding DNA: TGCGCCAGCAGCTTGGAGGGGCAGATCTATGGCTACACCTTC.

This clone was seen only a few times. The chain uses TRBV7-2 and TRBJ2-1; the match to TRBD1 covers 8 bases. The CDR3 extends over 15 amino acids. The germline V gene encodes CDR1 SGHTA and CDR2 FQGNSA. V trimming: 2 bases; J trimming: 6 bases; junction bases outside the gene matches: 6. CDR3 nucleotides: TGTGCCAGCAGCTTATTGGGACAGGTGTCCAATGAGCAGTTCTTC. Its protein product is CASSLLGQVSNEQFF. The whole variable domain, remainder taken from reference TRBV7-2 and TRBJ2-1, is GAGVSQSPSNKVTEKGKDVELRCDPISGHTALYWYRQSLGQGLEFLIYFQGNSAPDKSGLPSDRFSAERTGGSVSTLTIQRTQQEDSAVYLCASSLLGQVSNEQFFGPGTRLTVL.

The rearrangement links TRBV4-1 to TRBJ1-5, with TRBD1 identical over 9 bases. Trimming took 1 base from V and 5 from J; bases not matched to a gene: 3. The CDR3 covers 15 residues. CDR1 and CDR2 (germline): MGHRA, YSYEKL. The CDR3: CASSQGGQGYQPQHF. DNA of the CDR3: TGCGCCAGCAGCCAAGGGGGACAGGGCTATCAGCCCCAGCATTTT.

The rearrangement joins TRBV6-5 to TRBJ1-1, with a tentative D call TRBD1 (6 bases). This CDR3 is 13 amino acids long. V lost 5 bases and J 4 bases, leaving 11 bases between the germline ends. Germline V CDR1 and CDR2: MNHEY, SVGAGI. The CDR3 coding sequence is TGTGCCAGCAGTGGACCAGGGGTCACTGAAGCTTTCTTT. It is translated as CASSGPGVTEAFF.

The CDR3 loop is CASSVPEGGKETQYF. The CDR3 nucleotides are TGTGCCAGCAGCGTCCCGGAGGGGGGGAAAGAGACCCAGTACTTC. The genes are TRBV9 and TRBJ2-5; TRBD2 might be the D (7 bases). V gave up 2 bases and J gave up 3 bases, with 14 bases separating them. Germline V gene data show CDR1 as SGDLS and CDR2 as YYNGEE. The CDR3 is 15 residues long. The variable domain in full, completed from reference TRBV9 and TRBJ2-5, reads DSGVTQTPKHLITATGQRVTLRCSPRSGDLSVYWYQQSLDQGLQFLIQYYNGEERAKGNILERFSAQQFPDLHSELNLSSLELGDSALYFCASSVPEGGKETQYFGPGTRLLVL.

Comments on this clone: A junction end diverges from the germline sequence, so it may reflect a read error. The rearrangement uses TRBV7-7 and TRBJ2-1, with TRBD1 matching over 7 bases. This CDR3 spans 15 amino acids. Germline lookup yields CDR1 SSHAT and CDR2 FNYEAQ (reference sequence). This CDR3 reads CASSPVGTAYNEQFF. CDR3 in DNA: TGTGCTAGCAGCCCAGTGGGGACAGCCTACAATGAGCAGTTCTTC.

This clone was seen a handful of times. The rearrangement links TRBV21-1 to TRBJ2-7; TRBD2, as called in the table, went unchecked against the DNA. TRBV21-1 is a known pseudogene. This CDR3 contains 14 residues. CDR3 nucleotides: TGTGCCAGCAGCAAAGCTGTGTTCTCGGGGGAGCAGTACTTC. Protein: CASSKAVFSGEQYF.

This sequence joins TRBV9 and TRBJ2-2; 9 nucleotides agree with TRBD2. The CDR3 runs 16 residues. J lost 4 bases, V lost 4 bases, and 8 bases had no gene match. Germline values: CDR1 SGDLS, CDR2 YYNGEE. The CDR3 nucleotides read TGTGCCAGCAGCACGACCGGGACTAGCTTCACCGGGGAGCTGTTTTTT. Its translation: CASSTTGTSFTGELFF.

This clone was seen only once. This chain's CDR3 is CASYYGSGNYGYTF. In DNA, the CDR3 is TGCGCCAGCTACTATGGGTCCGGGAACTATGGCTACACCTTC. The chain carries TRBV5-1 and TRBJ1-2; D unclear. From germline, CDR1 is SGHRS and CDR2 YFSETQ. The CDR3 is 14 residues long. V lost 7 bases, J lost 2 bases, and 15 bases lay in between.